This TCR beta chain was documented in a study of blood T cell repertoires in COVID-19. Produced via immunoSEQ multiplex PCR; TCRdb's table is partial and in-frame only. The sample records a few hundred thousand clones, about nine tenths being singletons. Germline values: CDR1 MDHEN, CDR2 SYDVKM. V lost 1 base and J 2 bases, leaving 12 bases between the germline ends. This CDR3 contains 16 residues. The source is a man aged 25-45 years who had recovered from COVID-19. The source material was PBMCs or T cells enriched from blood (not recorded which). The gene calls are TRBV28 and TRBJ1-5; TRBD1 might be the D (5 bases). The CDR3 sequence is CASSLFPSGGNQPQHF. The CDR3 nucleotides read TGTGCCAGCAGTTTATTCCCCTCGGGGGGCAATCAGCCCCAGCATTTT.